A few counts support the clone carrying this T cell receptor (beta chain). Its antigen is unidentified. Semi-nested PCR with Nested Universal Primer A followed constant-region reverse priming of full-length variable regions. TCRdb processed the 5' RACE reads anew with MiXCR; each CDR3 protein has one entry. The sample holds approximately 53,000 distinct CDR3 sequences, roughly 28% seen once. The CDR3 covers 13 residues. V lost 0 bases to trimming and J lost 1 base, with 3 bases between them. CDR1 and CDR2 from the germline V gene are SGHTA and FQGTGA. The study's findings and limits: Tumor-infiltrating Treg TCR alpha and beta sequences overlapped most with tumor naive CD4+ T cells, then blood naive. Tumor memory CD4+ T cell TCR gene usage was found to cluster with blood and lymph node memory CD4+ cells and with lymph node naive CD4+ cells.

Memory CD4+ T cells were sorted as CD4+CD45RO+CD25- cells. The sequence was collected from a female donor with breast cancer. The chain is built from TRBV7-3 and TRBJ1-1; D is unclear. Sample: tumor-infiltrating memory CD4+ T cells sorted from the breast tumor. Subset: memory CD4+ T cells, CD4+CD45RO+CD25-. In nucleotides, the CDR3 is TGTGCCAGCAGCTTAACGAAGAACACTGAAGCTTTCTTT. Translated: CASSLTKNTEAFF.